This is a list of T cell receptor beta chains from one sample in a study of shared clonotypes between healthy human individuals. The method was immunoSEQ multiplex PCR; TCRdb's version includes in-frame clones alone and lacks a portion of them. This sample has around 1,000,000 clones; 70% to 80% occur once, and the top ten carry about 0.94%. The sample was memory CD4+ T cells from PBMCs. These receptor sequences come from a man aged 18 to 35 in good health. Some clones in this sample may be carry-over from other donors' samples. CDR3s include the opening cysteine and the closing phenylalanine or tryptophan. Each record gives: V gene, clone size, J gene, CDR3 length, D gene, CDR3 DNA, CDR3 protein. D genes are given only for firm matches. The size of a clone is reported for some rows only, either as once, few or many, or as a class for expanded clones.

TRBV7-2	once	TRBJ2-1	15	TRBD2	TGTGCCAGCAGCTCATGGACTAGTGGATTTGATGAGCAGTTCTTC	CASSSWTSGFDEQFF
TRBV28	.	TRBJ1-1	14	.	TGTGCCAGCAGTTTCAGGGCGCGGGGCACTGAAGCTTTCTTT	CASSFRARGTEAFF
TRBV7-8	.	TRBJ2-1	15	TRBD2	TGTGCCAGCAGCCCCAAGCGGGAGGGCCACAATGAGCAGTTCTTC	CASSPKREGHNEQFF
TRBV10-3	.	TRBJ2-1	13	TRBD1	TGTGCCATCAGTGCCAAAGGGACAGGAAAGCAGTTCTTC	CAISAKGTGKQFF
TRBV18	few	TRBJ1-1	18	TRBD1	TGTGCCAGCTCGCCCAACATACCGCGGACAGGGAGTTCGAGTGGAGCTTTCTTT	CASSPNIPRTGSSSGAFF
TRBV6-1	.	TRBJ2-5	12	.	TGTGCCAGCAGTGCCGAGAGAGAGACCCAGTACTTC	CASSAERETQYF
TRBV6-6	many	TRBJ2-5	15	.	TGTGCCAGCAGCCAGACTAGGGTGCCCCAAGAGACCCAGTACTTC	CASSQTRVPQETQYF
TRBV5-6	.	TRBJ1-4	15	.	TGTGCCAGCAGCCTACTACAGGGCGGGAAGGAAAAACTGTTTTTT	CASSLLQGGKEKLFF
TRBV2	.	TRBJ2-5	12	TRBD1	TGTGCCACCATGGACAGGGGAGAGACCCAGTACTTC	CATMDRGETQYF
TRBV18	.	TRBJ2-3	14	.	TGTGCCACCATCGCGGGGCGTGGTACAGATACGCAGTATTTT	CATIAGRGTDTQYF
TRBV2	.	TRBJ1-3	15	TRBD1	TGTGCCAGCAGTCCTTCCGGACAGGGGACTCACACCATATATTTT	CASSPSGQGTHTIYF
TRBV5-1	.	TRBJ2-6	14	.	TGCGCCAGCACTGGGGTGGCTGGGGCCAACGTCCTGACTTTC	CASTGVAGANVLTF
TRBV7-8	once	TRBJ2-7	15	TRBD1	TGTGCCAGCAGCACCGGGACAGGGGGCACTTACGAGCAGTACTTC	CASSTGTGGTYEQYF
TRBV2	.	TRBJ2-1	15	TRBD1	TGTGCCAGCAGTCCCGGACAGGGCGTCTACAATGAGCAGTTCTTC	CASSPGQGVYNEQFF
TRBV7-3	.	TRBJ1-1	15	TRBD1	TGTGCCAGCAGCGCCCAAGGGACAGGTAACACTGAAGCTTTCTTT	CASSAQGTGNTEAFF
TRBV10-3	.	TRBJ1-2	15	.	TGTGCCATCAGTGAACAGGCCATAGCTAACTATGGCTACACCTTC	CAISEQAIANYGYTF
TRBV27	few	TRBJ2-2	15	TRBD2	TGTGCCAGCAGGACTACTAGCGGGAGGCCCGGGGAGCTGTTTTTT	CASRTTSGRPGELFF
TRBV7-3	once	TRBJ2-1	17	.	TGTGCCAGCAGCTTATTTGGCGGAGGAAGCTCCTACAATGAGCAGTTCTTC	CASSLFGGGSSYNEQFF
TRBV19	.	TRBJ2-6	18	TRBD2	TGTGCCAGTAGTAACCCTAGCGGGAGGGCCCCTGGGGCCAACGTCCTGACTTTC	CASSNPSGRAPGANVLTF
TRBV2	.	TRBJ2-7	13	.	TGTGCCAGCAGTGAAGGCCTAGCACTCGAGCAGTACTTC	CASSEGLALEQYF
TRBV7-9	.	TRBJ1-2	13	.	TGTGCCAGCAGCACGCCGGGGAGGCGAGGCTACACCTTC	CASSTPGRRGYTF
TRBV5-1	few	TRBJ1-1	15	.	TGCGCCAGCAGCTTGGAAGGGGGGATGAACACTGAAGCTTTCTTT	CASSLEGGMNTEAFF
TRBV7-2	once	TRBJ2-1	13	TRBD1	TGTGCCAGCAGCTGGGACAGGGGAGATGAGCAGTTCTTC	CASSWDRGDEQFF
TRBV5-1	.	TRBJ2-7	14	.	TGCGCCAGCAGCTTCCCCCTTAAAGGGGACGAGCAGTACTTC	CASSFPLKGDEQYF
TRBV7-9	.	TRBJ2-3	18	.	TGTGCCAGCAGCTTTTTTGGACGGACGGGCTCAGGCACAGATACGCAGTATTTT	CASSFFGRTGSGTDTQYF
TRBV6-6	.	TRBJ2-1	15	TRBD2	TGTGCCAGCAGTGCCAGAGCGGGGGGGCACAATGAGCAGTTCTTC	CASSARAGGHNEQFF
TRBV5-1	.	TRBJ2-1	15	.	TGCGCCAGCAGCTTGGAGGGGTACTCCTACAATGAGCAGTTCTTC	CASSLEGYSYNEQFF
TRBV18	.	TRBJ2-7	14	TRBD1	TGTGCCAGCTCACCCTCGGGACAGGGCTACGAGCAGTACTTC	CASSPSGQGYEQYF
TRBV7-3	.	TRBJ2-1	16	.	TGTGCCAGCAGCTTAACTGGGGGGGCAGCCTACAATGAGCAGTTCTTC	CASSLTGGAAYNEQFF
TRBV5-6	.	TRBJ2-7	14	TRBD2	TGTGCCAGCAGATCCCTAGCGGGAGCTCACGAGCAGTACTTC	CASRSLAGAHEQYF
TRBV5-1	.	TRBJ2-3	14	.	TGCGCCAGCAGCTTGGACGGGCCCGCAGATACGCAGTATTTT	CASSLDGPADTQYF
TRBV7-9	.	TRBJ2-5	14	TRBD2	TGTGCCAGCAGCCCGGGCCTAGCGGAAGAGACCCAGTACTTC	CASSPGLAEETQYF
TRBV18	.	TRBJ1-1	12	.	TGTGCCAGCTCACCATTTACGACAGAGGCTTTCTTT	CASSPFTTEAFF
TRBV7-8	.	TRBJ2-7	16	TRBD2	TGTGCCAGCAGCTTATTCGGGGGAGGGAGCTCCTACGAGCAGTACTTC	CASSLFGGGSSYEQYF
TRBV5-4	.	TRBJ1-2	13	.	TGTGCCAGCAGCTTCCTGGGGCTCGGGGGCTACACCTTC	CASSFLGLGGYTF
TRBV11-2	few	TRBJ1-1	12	.	TGTGCCAGCAGCGTGGGGATGGCTGAAGCTTTCTTT	CASSVGMAEAFF
TRBV5-1	.	TRBJ2-5	16	TRBD2	TGCGCCAGCAGCGCGGGACTAGCGGATTTTCAAGAGACCCAGTACTTC	CASSAGLADFQETQYF
TRBV5-4	.	TRBJ2-7	13	.	TGTGCCAGCAGCTCGCTGGGGTTTAACGAGCAGTACTTC	CASSSLGFNEQYF
TRBV7-2	.	TRBJ1-2	13	TRBD1	TGTGCCAGCAGCTGGACAGGAGTTTATGGCTACACCTTC	CASSWTGVYGYTF
TRBV11-2	.	TRBJ1-5	14	.	TGTGCCAGCAGCTTAGCGGGGGGCAATCAGCCCCAGCATTTT	CASSLAGGNQPQHF
TRBV18	.	TRBJ1-3	20	.	TGTGCCAGCTCACCACTGAGTCCCGGAGGCGCGGGGGGGCCAGGAAACACCATATATTTT	CASSPLSPGGAGGPGNTIYF